This T cell receptor (beta chain) was observed in a study of shared clonotypes between healthy human individuals. Study-level background: Two female and a few male donors aged 18 to 49 were enrolled. Three plates were used per donor for CD4 naive, three for CD4 memory, two for CD8 naive and one for CD8 memory.

Germline V gene data show CDR1 as SGHVS and CDR2 as FNYEAQ. The CDR3 runs to 17 residues. Only CD45RO-negative cells positively selected for CCR7 counted as naive CD8 cells, so terminally differentiated effector memory CD45RA+ cells were excluded. Those who donated, Caucasian adults without exception, all lived in Nashville, Tennessee. The assay was carried out at the deep level. Assay: immunoSEQ multiplex PCR; the TCRdb copy retains only in-frame clones and omits some. The sample records a few hundred thousand clones, around 95% being singletons. Sequences were obtained from naive CD8+ T cells sorted from blood. This clonotype was obtained from a woman aged 30 to 39 in good health. The chain recombines TRBV7-6 with TRBJ2-5; the D call may be TRBD1 or TRBD2 (5 bases each). The J call is doubtful: the DNA matches TRBJ2-7 better. CDR3 loop: CASSSIPEDGASYEQYF. The DNA for the CDR3 is TGTGCCAGCAGCTCTATCCCAGAAGACGGGGCATCCTACGAGCAGTACTTC.